This T cell receptor beta chain was obtained from a study of T cells in localized non-small cell lung cancer (dated by TCRdb to the early 2020s). For the wider study: Comparing tumors with uninvolved tumor-adjacent lungs, the study looked at the T cell repertoires of over 200 patients with early-stage NSCLC. The cohort consisted of around 250 treatment-naive NSCLC patients whose localized lung tumors had been resected. Of the NSCLC patients, about 130 were male and around 99 were female, and the mean age was approximately 66 years. Overall study outcomes, separate from this receptor: Because of the exploratory design, TCR variables were selected using unadjusted p-values without false-discovery rate correction. Multi-region tumor sequencing was not performed, so intratumor heterogeneity could not be excluded. Of the top 100 tumor clones, a median of roughly 56 were detected in paired uninvolved adjacent lung; under 35 were also among that lung's top 100. Uninvolved tumor-adjacent lung showed the highest T cell clonality, higher than tumor, which suggests more focused antigenic responses in the uninvolved tumor-adjacent lung. Higher blood T cell density associated with longer overall survival, while higher adjacent-lung clonality associated with shorter survival.

Based on the germline V gene, the CDR1 and CDR2 sequences are SGHVS and FQNEAQ. Deletion took 1 base off V and 4 bases off J, with a span of 7 bases between the germline ends. The CDR3 runs 13 residues from the cysteine to the phenylalanine. Only the CDR3 DNA is retained, 39 bases long and in frame from the first base. At diagnosis, peripheral blood, uninvolved tumor-adjacent lung and tumor were collected and were preserved as a mix of fresh-frozen and FFPE material. This clone has a handful of counts. The antigen it recognizes is unknown. No qualities accompany the bases; no much larger clone lies one base away. The immunoSEQ Assay was used to sequence TCR beta CDR3 regions from DNA. The published analysis was carried out like this. To compute T cell density, TCR beta template counts were normalized to usable DNA, which was estimated by amplifying housekeeping genes. Richness was estimated with the preseqR package, extrapolating to 400,000 templates for PBMC samples and 120,000 templates for tissue samples. Clonality was calculated as one minus Pielou's evenness. Tissue-enriched TCRs were identified by differential abundance testing using productive amino-acid clonotypes, minimum total count 5 and alpha 0.1. Repertoire overlap between compartments was quantified with the Jaccard Index and Morisita Overlap Index. GLIPH grouped TCR beta CDR3s together with public tetramer-defined viral CDR3s, and a viral motif had to include at least three viral sequences and show V-gene enrichment. Entries here come from immuneACCESS through TCRdb and include only in-frame sequences with V and J called. Some clones fail to appear in such tables; in the studies checked, an unresolved V gene covers under half of the shortfall, and the cause of the remainder is unknown. From that table come the V and J calls and clone size; the DNA was used to work out D and trimming. The sample yields roughly 2,500 clones; about 20% were counted once. 15% to 20% of the sample is held by the ten biggest clonotypes.

In this chain, TRBV7-8 is recombined with TRBJ2-5; a tentative D call is TRBD1 (6 bases match). The material sequenced was lung tumor tissue, taken before any cancer treatment. The TCR was taken from a male donor older than 55 with stage I lung adenocarcinoma. For the CDR3, the sequence is CASSLVGGETQYF. The DNA is as follows: TGTGCCAGCAGCTTAGTAGGGGGAGAGACCCAGTACTTC.